This TCR beta chain was observed in a study of beta chain features in type 1 diabetes. Study-level points and caveats: Shortening that was moderate but significant affected the TCRB CDR3s of Type 1 diabetes patients in all four CD4+ subsets.

Expressed TCRB transcripts got sequenced, as all isolated RNA was reverse transcribed. Profiled with immunoSEQ multiplex PCR; TCRdb holds only in-frame clones, not every one. This table has fewer than 400,000 clones, around 8% appearing once. Per the germline V gene, CDR1 is SGHAT and CDR2 is FQNNGV. Trimming removed 4 bases at V and 3 bases at J, with 16 bases between. The CDR3 consists of 16 residues. There are a few counts of this clone. What it binds is not known. The sequence was obtained from a woman under 30 in good health. This chain links TRBV11-2 with TRBJ2-4, with D possibly being TRBD2 (5 bases). The specimen sequenced was central memory CD4+ T cells from blood. The CDR3 coding sequence is TGTGCCAGCAGCTACCCCGTGGGCGCGGGCAAAAACATTCAGTACTTC. Its protein is CASSYPVGAGKNIQYF. Based on the CDR3 plus reference TRBV11-2 and TRBJ2-4, the full variable domain is EAGVAQSPRYKIIEKRQSVAFWCNPISGHATLYWYQQILGQGPKLLIQFQNNGVVDDSQLPKDRFSAERLKGVDSTLKIQPAKLEDSAVYLCASSYPVGAGKNIQYFGAGTRLSVL.